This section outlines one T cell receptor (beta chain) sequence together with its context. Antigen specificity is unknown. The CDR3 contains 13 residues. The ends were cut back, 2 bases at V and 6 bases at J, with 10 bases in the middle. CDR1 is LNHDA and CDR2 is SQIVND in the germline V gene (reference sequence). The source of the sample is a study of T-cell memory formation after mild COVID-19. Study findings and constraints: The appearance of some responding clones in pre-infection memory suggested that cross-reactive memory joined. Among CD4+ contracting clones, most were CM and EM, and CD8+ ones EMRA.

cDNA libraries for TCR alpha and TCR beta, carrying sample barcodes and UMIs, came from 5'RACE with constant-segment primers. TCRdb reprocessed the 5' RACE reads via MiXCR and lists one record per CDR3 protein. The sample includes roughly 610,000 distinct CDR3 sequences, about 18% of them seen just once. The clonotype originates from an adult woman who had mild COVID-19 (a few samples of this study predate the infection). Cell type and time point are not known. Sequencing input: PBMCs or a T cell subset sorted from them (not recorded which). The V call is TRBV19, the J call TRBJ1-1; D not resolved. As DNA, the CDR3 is TGTGCCAGTAGTATAACCTCTTTGGCTGAAGCTTTCTTT. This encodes CASSITSLAEAFF.